The 21 T cell receptor beta chains below come from one sample, sequenced in a study of blood T cell repertoires in COVID-19. Here immunoSEQ multiplex PCR was the method, and the copy in TCRdb shows in-frame clones only, minus some. The sample contains 200,000 to 300,000 clones, 65% to 85% of which appear only once. The sequenced material came from peripheral blood. Receptors were obtained from a human donor in a cohort sampled during active COVID-19.

This chain connects TRBV6-5 to TRBJ2-2; TRBD1 might be the D (5 bases). The CDR3 runs 14 residues. From germline, CDR1 is MNHEY and CDR2 SVGAGI. V was trimmed by 7 bases and J by 3 bases, leaving 12 bases between them. The CDR3 DNA reads TGTGCCAGCATTCCAATACAGGACACCGGGGAGCTGTTTTTT. Encoded protein: CASIPIQDTGELFF.

The rearrangement joins TRBV5-1 to TRBJ1-1; possibly TRBD1 for D (6 bases). Trimming took off 1 base at V and 0 bases at J, with 10 bases between the two ends. Per the germline V gene, CDR1 is SGHRS and CDR2 is YFSETQ. CDR3 size: 15 residues. The CDR3 region is CASSLTGSMNTEAFF. The CDR3, as DNA: TGCGCCAGCAGCTTGACAGGGAGTATGAACACTGAAGCTTTCTTT.

This clone was observed a single time. V and J are TRBV2 and TRBJ1-6, with D possibly TRBD1 on 6 matching bases. The CDR3 extends over 14 amino acids. Deletions cut 10 bases from V and 11 bases from J, with 21 bases between. In germline, CDR1 is SNHLY, CDR2 FYNNEI. CDR3 coding DNA: TGTGCCATCACAGGGAATCCAATTCGGGCACCCCTCCACTTT. This encodes CAITGNPIRAPLHF.

V is TRBV7-2 and J is TRBJ1-1; D call uncertain. This CDR3 comprises 13 residues. V was trimmed by 1 base and J by 11 bases, leaving 14 bases between them. Per the germline V gene, CDR1 is SGHTA and CDR2 is FQGNSA. As DNA, the CDR3 is TGTGCCAGCAGCTTAGTCAGAGATGTGGAGGCTTTCTTT. Translating it yields CASSLVRDVEAFF.

This sequence joins TRBV6-1 and TRBJ1-6; 7 bases match TRBD1. The trim removed 5 bases at V and 8 bases at J, leaving 9 bases unmatched. The germline CDR1 and CDR2 sequences are MNHNS and SASEGT. The CDR3 is made up of 15 amino acids. The CDR3 protein is CASSPRQGYDSPLHF. CDR3 in DNA: TGTGCCAGCAGTCCACGACAGGGTTATGATTCACCCCTCCACTTT.

This sequence joins TRBV6-1 and TRBJ2-3; TRBD2 might be the D (6 bases). Germline V gene data show CDR1 as MNHNS and CDR2 as SASEGT. Trimming cost V 2 bases and J 6 bases, with 24 bases left between them. The CDR3 has 18 residues. In DNA, the CDR3 is TGTGCCAGCAGTGAAACCCTGGAGGGCAGGTTGGGCTGGGATACGCAGTATTTT. Amino acids: CASSETLEGRLGWDTQYF.

The rearrangement uses TRBV9 and TRBJ2-1; D is possibly TRBD2 (5 bases). Germline CDR1 and CDR2: SGDLS and YYNGEE. V was clipped by 3 bases and J by 0 bases, with 16 bases between them. This CDR3 comprises 17 residues. Here the CDR3 DNA reads TGTGCCAGCAGCGCGGGGATTACTCAAAGCTCCTACAATGAGCAGTTCTTC. Translation: CASSAGITQSSYNEQFF.

This clone has only a few counts. The chain recombines TRBV7-9 with TRBJ2-7, with 11 bases fitting TRBD1. CDR1 is SEHNR, CDR2 FQNEAQ, per germline (reference sequence). Trimming cost V 7 bases and J 5 bases; bases outside gene matches: 7. This CDR3 is 14 amino acids long. Here the CDR3 DNA reads TGTGCCAGCACTTGGACAGGGGGCCGCAACGAGCAGTACTTC. This sequence encodes CASTWTGGRNEQYF.

This chain connects TRBV4-1 to TRBJ1-1; D remains unclear. The CDR3 loop spans 14 amino acids. CDR1 and CDR2 (germline): MGHRA, YSYEKL. V was trimmed by 2 bases and J by 1 base, leaving 8 bases between them. CDR3 nucleotide sequence: TGCGCCAGCAGCCAATGGCCGGGGAACACTGAAGCTTTCTTT. It translates to CASSQWPGNTEAFF.

The V call is TRBV14, the J call TRBJ2-5, with TRBD2 identical over 10 bases. J was trimmed by 6 bases and V by 0 bases; bases with no gene match: 7. Looked up from germline, CDR1 is SGHDN and CDR2 is FVKESK. This CDR3 comprises 16 residues. The CDR3: CASSQDKRLAGQTQYF. The CDR3 region has the DNA TGTGCCAGCAGCCAAGATAAGAGACTAGCGGGCCAGACCCAGTACTTC.

This chain connects TRBV5-8 to TRBJ2-3; 9 positions agree with TRBD1. Trimming cost V 1 base and J 0 bases; bases outside gene matches: 3. Germline V CDR1 and CDR2: SGHTS, YDEGEE. The CDR3 spans 16 residues. The CDR3 DNA reads TGTGCCAGCAGCTTGCCACAGGGGGCGAGCACAGATACGCAGTATTTT. It yields the protein CASSLPQGASTDTQYF.

J is TRBJ2-3 and V is TRBV5-1, with 7 bases identical to TRBD2. There are 14 residues in the CDR3. V lost 5 bases and J lost 3; bases outside the gene matches: 6. Germline V lookup: CDR1 SGHRS, CDR2 YFSETQ. The CDR3, as DNA: TGCGCCAGCAGAGTGGGGGGGAGTACAGATACGCAGTATTTT. Encoded protein: CASRVGGSTDTQYF.

In the case of this clone: The CDR3 end shows no conserved phenylalanine or tryptophan, and so a read error is likely. Because the CDR3's place on the DNA is in doubt, the DNA is left out and the CDR3 is given as listed by TCRdb. CDR3 protein: CASSPLSAGGGMLV. The chain employs TRBV7-9 and TRBJ1-4; TRBD1, the table's D call, was not compared with the DNA. CDR1 is SEHNR, CDR2 FQNEAQ, per germline (reference sequence). The CDR3 length equals 14 residues, ends included.

This chain connects TRBV7-2 to TRBJ2-1, with a possible D match to TRBD2 (5 bases). CDR3 length equals 14 residues. Germline CDR1 is SGHTA and CDR2 is FQGNSA. V dropped 4 bases and J dropped 4 bases, with 11 bases sitting between them. The CDR3 nucleotides read TGTGCCAGCAGCTCTCGCGGGCTATACAATGAGCAGTTCTTC. It translates to CASSSRGLYNEQFF.

This chain joins TRBV10-1 and TRBJ1-3, with D hard to call. Germline values: CDR1 WNHNN, CDR2 SYGVQD (reference sequence). V was clipped by 6 bases and J by 8 bases, with 8 bases between them. The CDR3 contains 11 residues. For the CDR3, the DNA is TGCGCCAGCAGCCGCGGCGACACCATATATTTT. Translation: CASSRGDTIYF.

The chain joins TRBV5-6 to TRBJ1-5; the match to TRBD1 covers 7 bases. This CDR3 region has 15 residues. Germline assignment: CDR1 SGHDT and CDR2 YYEEEE. V was clipped by 4 bases and J by 2 bases; unmatched bases: 6. The CDR3 loop reads CASSRAGGGNQPQHF. The CDR3 region has the DNA TGTGCCAGCAGCCGTGCAGGGGGAGGCAATCAGCCCCAGCATTTT.

The gene calls are TRBV23-1 and TRBJ2-1, with TRBD2 matching over 8 bases. TRBV23-1 is known as an ORF, though its function is uncertain. The CDR3 extends over 16 amino acids. V dropped 3 bases and J dropped 9; count of bases not matched to a gene: 13. The CDR3 DNA reads TGCGCCAGCAGTCAGGTCCCCGGACACGGGAGGGGTGAGCAGTTCTTC. It is translated as CASSQVPGHGRGEQFF.

This chain links TRBV6-6 with TRBJ2-5; TRBD2 matches at 8 bases. V shed 0 bases, J shed 4 bases, and the junction held 7 bases outside the gene matches. Per the germline V gene, CDR1 is MNHNY and CDR2 is SVGAGI (reference sequence). This CDR3 region has 16 residues. The CDR3, as DNA: TGTGCCAGCAGTTACTCACTCGGGGGGGCGGTAGAGACCCAGTACTTC. Its translation is CASSYSLGGAVETQYF.

Of note for this clone: The junction differs from germline at one of its ends, possibly a read error. This sequence joins TRBV7-7 and TRBJ2-1; TRBD2 might be the D (5 bases). The CDR3 is 15 amino acids. Looked up from germline, CDR1 is SSHAT and CDR2 is FNYEAQ (reference sequence). The CDR3 reads CASSPDSTLYNEQFF. The CDR3 DNA reads TGTGCTAGCAGCCCGGACTCGACCCTCTACAATGAGCAGTTCTTC.

This clone was recorded once. The chain links TRBV10-2 to TRBJ1-6; D is perhaps TRBD1 (5 bases). The CDR3 contains 13 residues. Trimming removed 7 bases at V and 10 bases at J, with 14 bases between. Germline values: CDR1 WSHSY, CDR2 SAAADI. The CDR3 loop is CASTRDFLSPLHF. CDR3 coding DNA: TGCGCCAGCACCCGGGACTTTCTCTCACCCCTCCACTTT.

The J gene is TRBJ1-5, the V gene TRBV9, with D perhaps TRBD1 (5 bases). CDR3 size: 15 residues. The V gene's germline CDR1 is SGDLS and CDR2 YYNGEE. The germline V and J ends were trimmed by 0 bases and 4 bases, with 11 bases remaining between them. This CDR3 reads CASSVEDNRNQPQHF. The CDR3, as DNA: TGTGCCAGCAGCGTAGAGGACAATCGAAATCAGCCCCAGCATTTT.